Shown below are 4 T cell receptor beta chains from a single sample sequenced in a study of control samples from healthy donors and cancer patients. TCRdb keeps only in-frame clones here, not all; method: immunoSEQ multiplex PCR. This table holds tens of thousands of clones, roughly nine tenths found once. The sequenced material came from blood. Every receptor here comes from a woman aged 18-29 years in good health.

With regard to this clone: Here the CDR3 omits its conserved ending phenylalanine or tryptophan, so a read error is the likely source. CDR3 amino acids: CASSRIEGGNTEAFI. The CDR3 nucleotides are TGTGCCAGCAGCCGAATCGAGGGGGGGAACACTGAAGCTTTCATT. The chain carries TRBV9 and TRBJ1-1, with D possibly TRBD1 on 6 matching bases. The V and J ends lost 4 bases and 1 base respectively, with 14 bases between them. The length of the CDR3 is 15 residues. The V gene's germline CDR1 is SGDLS and CDR2 YYNGEE.

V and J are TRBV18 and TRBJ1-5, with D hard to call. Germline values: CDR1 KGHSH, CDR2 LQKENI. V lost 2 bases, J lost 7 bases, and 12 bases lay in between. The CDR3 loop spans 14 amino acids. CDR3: CASSPSGRRQPQHF. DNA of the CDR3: TGTGCCAGCTCACCATCGGGCAGGAGGCAGCCCCAGCATTTT.

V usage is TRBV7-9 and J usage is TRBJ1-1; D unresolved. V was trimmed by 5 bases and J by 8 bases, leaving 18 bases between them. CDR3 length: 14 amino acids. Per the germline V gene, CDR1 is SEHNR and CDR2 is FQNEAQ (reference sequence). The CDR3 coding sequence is TGTGCCAGCAGCCCGCGTCGTGAGGGTCTCGAAGCTTTCTTT. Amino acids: CASSPRREGLEAFF.

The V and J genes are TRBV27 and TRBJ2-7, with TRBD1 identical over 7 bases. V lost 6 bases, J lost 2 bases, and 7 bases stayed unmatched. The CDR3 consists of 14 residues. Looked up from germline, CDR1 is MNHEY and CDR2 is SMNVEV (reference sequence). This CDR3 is CASRPPGTAYEQYF. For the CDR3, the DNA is TGTGCCAGCAGACCCCCCGGGACAGCCTACGAGCAGTACTTC.